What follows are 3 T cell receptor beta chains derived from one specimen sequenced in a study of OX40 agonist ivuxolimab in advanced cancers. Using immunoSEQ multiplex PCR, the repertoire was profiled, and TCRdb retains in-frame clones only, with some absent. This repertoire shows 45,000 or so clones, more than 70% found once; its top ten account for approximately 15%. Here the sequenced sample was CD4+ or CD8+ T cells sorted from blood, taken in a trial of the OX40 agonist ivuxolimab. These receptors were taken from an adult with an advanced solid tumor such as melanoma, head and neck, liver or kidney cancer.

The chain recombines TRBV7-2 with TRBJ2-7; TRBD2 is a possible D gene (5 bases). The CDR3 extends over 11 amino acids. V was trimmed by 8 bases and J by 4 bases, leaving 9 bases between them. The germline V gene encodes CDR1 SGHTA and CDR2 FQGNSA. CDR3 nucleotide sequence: TGTGCCAGCGTCCGGGGTTACGAGCAGTACTTC. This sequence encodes CASVRGYEQYF.

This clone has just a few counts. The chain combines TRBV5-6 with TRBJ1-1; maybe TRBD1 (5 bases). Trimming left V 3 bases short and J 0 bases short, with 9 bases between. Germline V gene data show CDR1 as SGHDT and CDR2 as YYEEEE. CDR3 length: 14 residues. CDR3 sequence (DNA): TGTGCCAGCAGCTGGGGACGGTTGAACACTGAAGCTTTCTTT. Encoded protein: CASSWGRLNTEAFF. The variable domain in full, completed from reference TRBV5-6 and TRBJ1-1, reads DAGVTQSPTHLIKTRGQQVTLRCSPKSGHDTVSWYQQALGQGPQFIFQYYEEEERQRGNFPDRFSGHQFPNYSSELNVNALLLGDSALYLCASSWGRLNTEAFFGQGTRLTVV.

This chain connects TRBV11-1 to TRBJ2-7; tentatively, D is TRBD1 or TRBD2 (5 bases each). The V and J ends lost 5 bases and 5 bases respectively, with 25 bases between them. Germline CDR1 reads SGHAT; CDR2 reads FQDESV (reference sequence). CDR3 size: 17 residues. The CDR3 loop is CASSTMRVGTRVDEQYF. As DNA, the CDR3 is TGTGCCAGCAGCACCATGCGGGTGGGGACCCGTGTGGACGAGCAGTACTTC.